The 3 T cell receptor beta chains below all came from one sample that was sequenced in a study of cytomegalovirus exposure and HLA in healthy donors (dated by TCRdb to about 2017). The library was produced with the immunoSEQ multiplex PCR assay. The multiplex PCR relied on a mix of 60 forward primers for TCR Vbeta segments and 13 reverse primers for TCR Jbeta segments. The clones in this table, taken by TCRdb from immuneACCESS, are in-frame only. Not every clone is retained; where verified, under half of the shortfall comes from an unresolved V gene, and the cause of the rest is unknown. Present in this sample are about 180,000 clones, 80% of which were seen just once. The top ten clones comprise under 2% of the sample. Sequencing was carried out using PBMCs. The source of these receptors is a woman under 40 in good health and CMV-seronegative.

CDR3 region: CASSQDLVATGVEQYF. CDR3 coding DNA: TGCGCCAGCAGCCAAGATCTGGTAGCAACCGGGGTCGAGCAGTACTTC. V is TRBV4-3 and J is TRBJ2-7; D might be TRBD2 (5 bases). Per the germline V gene, CDR1 is LGHNA and CDR2 is YSLEER. CDR3 size: 16 residues. V shed 0 bases and J shed 6 bases, with 18 bases lying between them.

The chain combines TRBV27 with TRBJ1-1; D is perhaps TRBD1 (6 bases). V was shortened by 3 bases and J by 0 bases, with 8 bases between the two germline ends. Germline V lookup: CDR1 MNHEY, CDR2 SMNVEV (reference sequence). The CDR3 extends over 14 amino acids. This CDR3 is CASSFSGVNTEAFF. CDR3 in DNA: TGTGCCAGCAGTTTTTCAGGGGTGAACACTGAAGCTTTCTTT.

Notes on this clone: The junction departs from the called germline gene at one end, perhaps through a read error. J is TRBJ2-7 and V is TRBV10-3; no clear D. The germline CDR1 and CDR2 sequences are ENHRY and SYGVKD. This CDR3 has 12 residues. The CDR3 DNA sequence: TGTGCCACCAGTAGTAGTCCCTACGAGCAGTACTTC. Translation: CATSSSPYEQYF.